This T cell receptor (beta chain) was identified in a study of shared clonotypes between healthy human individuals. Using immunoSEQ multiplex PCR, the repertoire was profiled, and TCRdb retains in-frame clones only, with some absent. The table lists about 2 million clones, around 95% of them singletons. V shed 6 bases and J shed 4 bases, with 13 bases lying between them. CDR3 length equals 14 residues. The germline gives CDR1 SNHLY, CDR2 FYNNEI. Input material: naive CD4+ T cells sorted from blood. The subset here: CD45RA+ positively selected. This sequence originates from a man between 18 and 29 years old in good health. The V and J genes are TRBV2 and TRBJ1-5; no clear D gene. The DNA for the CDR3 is TGTGCCAGCAGGGTCGAGGGAGGGAATCAGCCCCAGCATTTT. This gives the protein CASRVEGGNQPQHF.